This T cell receptor (beta chain) is from a study of T-cell reconstitution after alpha-beta-depleted transplantation in children (dated by TCRdb to about 2016). For the wider study: Using TCR repertoire profiling, the study quantitatively followed how T-cell immune reconstitution unfolded in children after TCRalphabeta/CD19-depleted allogeneic hematopoietic cell transplantation.

Library preparation was by PCR. Sequenced on an Illumina HiSeq 2500. TCR library preparation used molecular barcoding, with unique molecular identifiers applied to normalize quantification of the TCRbeta repertoire. TCRdb reran the public reads through fastp at Q25 and MiXCR, keeping productive beta chains. One record per CDR3 amino acid sequence lists the most common genes and DNA. This sample holds roughly 220,000 distinct CDR3 sequences; about 11% were observed only once. The top ten clones comprise about 2.6% of the sample. The germline V gene (reference sequence) supplies CDR1 DFQATT and CDR2 SNEGSKA. The CDR3 covers 14 residues, taking in both the cysteine and the phenylalanine. Of all the DNA, just the CDR3 is kept, 42 bases in frame from base 1. Unmatched junction bases come to 3, with V trimmed by 8 bases and J by 1 base. This clonotype was detected many times. It lacks a known antigen. Base qualities are not recorded, but no much larger clone differs from it by a single base.

The receptor's source is a human donor who donated a stem cell graft to a child with acute lymphoblastic leukemia. The chain links TRBV20-1 with TRBJ2-3; 13 of the junction bases match TRBD2. The specimen comprised PBMCs from the stem cell graft donor, sampled from the stem cell graft. CDR3 reads: CSPGLAGRTDTQYF. The sequence in DNA is TGCAGTCCGGGACTAGCGGGGCGCACAGATACGCAGTATTTT.